Listed below are T cell receptor beta chains from one sample, sequenced in a study of sequential checkpoint blockade in melanoma. Method: immunoSEQ multiplex PCR; TCRdb's copy keeps in-frame clones and lacks some. The profile shows 13,000 or so clones, about 78% of them singletons. The material was CD8+ T cells sorted from blood (inferred from file names), obtained from a patient given nivolumab and ipilimumab in sequence. These receptor sequences come from a human donor with melanoma. Each CDR3 is given with its conserved first and last residue. A D gene is named only where the DNA matches it firmly. Clone size is shown for a subset of rows, as once, few, many or a class of expanded clone.

clone_size	cdr3_length	d_call	v_call	j_call	cdr3_aa	cdr3_nt
.	15	TRBD1	TRBV9	TRBJ1-1	CASSVGTGGRTEAFF	TGTGCCAGCAGCGTAGGGACAGGGGGTAGGACTGAAGCTTTCTTT
.	16	.	TRBV29-1	TRBJ2-2	CSVEWAGAVGTGELFF	TGCAGCGTTGAATGGGCAGGGGCGGTCGGCACCGGGGAGCTGTTTTTT
.	14	TRBD1	TRBV5-1	TRBJ1-2	CASSLGTANYGYTF	TGCGCCAGCAGCCTAGGGACAGCGAACTATGGCTACACCTTC
few	16	TRBD2	TRBV4-2	TRBJ2-7	CASSQEGGGGAYEQYF	TGTGCCAGCAGCCAAGAAGGCGGCGGGGGGGCCTACGAGCAGTACTTC
.	14	.	TRBV6-1	TRBJ1-2	CASSPPGIHYGYTF	TGTGCCAGCAGTCCACCGGGGATTCACTATGGCTACACCTTC
.	17	TRBD2	TRBV4-1	TRBJ2-1	CASSPLSSGGSYNEQFF	TGCGCCAGCAGCCCCCTTTCTAGCGGGGGGTCCTACAATGAGCAGTTCTTC
.	17	TRBD1	TRBV7-8	TRBJ1-2	CASSLPGQGSALYGYTF	TGTGCCAGCAGCTTACCAGGACAGGGTTCGGCGCTCTACGGCTACACCTTC
.	13	.	TRBV7-9	TRBJ2-7	CASSPGAGYEQYF	TGTGCCAGCAGCCCAGGGGCCGGCTACGAGCAGTACTTC
.	13	.	TRBV6-1	TRBJ1-1	CASSEWAEQVAFF	TGTGCCAGCAGTGAGTGGGCGGAACAGGTCGCTTTCTTT
.	12	.	TRBV7-9	TRBJ2-1	CASRSRQNEQFF	TGTGCCAGCAGGTCTAGACAGAATGAGCAGTTCTTC
.	14	TRBD2	TRBV5-6	TRBJ2-1	CASSLGLAANEQFF	TGTGCCAGCAGCTTGGGACTAGCGGCCAATGAGCAGTTCTTC
.	14	TRBD1	TRBV10-2	TRBJ2-7	CASGPGQGMYEQYF	TGCGCCAGCGGACCGGGACAGGGTATGTACGAGCAGTACTTC
.	16	.	TRBV27	TRBJ2-1	CASSPSAAGERDEQFF	TGTGCCAGCAGTCCCTCCGCGGCAGGGGAGAGGGATGAGCAGTTCTTC
.	17	.	TRBV4-1	TRBJ2-7	CASSQAKVAKGFYEQYF	TGCGCCAGCAGCCAAGCGAAGGTAGCCAAAGGTTTCTACGAGCAGTACTTC
few	12	TRBD2	TRBV4-2	TRBJ2-5	CASSWGGVTQYF	TGTGCCAGCAGCTGGGGGGGAGTGACCCAGTACTTC
.	14	TRBD1	TRBV10-3	TRBJ1-2	CAISDDGTGLRYTF	TGTGCCATCAGTGACGATGGGACAGGCCTCAGGTACACCTTC
.	15	TRBD1	TRBV9	TRBJ2-1	CASSPQRTGENEQFF	TGTGCCAGCAGCCCCCAACGGACAGGGGAGAATGAGCAGTTCTTC
.	14	TRBD1	TRBV9	TRBJ1-2	CASTGQGANYGYTF	TGTGCCAGCACGGGACAGGGGGCCAACTATGGCTACACCTTC
.	15	TRBD1	TRBV7-8	TRBJ2-7	CASSFRQGISYEQYF	TGTGCCAGCAGCTTCCGACAGGGGATTTCCTACGAGCAGTACTTC
.	16	.	TRBV7-8	TRBJ2-1	CASSLGGSFLGNEQFF	TGTGCCAGCAGCTTAGGTGGCAGCTTCCTCGGGAATGAGCAGTTCTTC
.	15	TRBD2	TRBV5-1	TRBJ2-1	CASSLGTSGYNEQFF	TGCGCCAGCAGCTTGGGTACTAGCGGTTACAATGAGCAGTTCTTC
.	17	TRBD1	TRBV4-1	TRBJ1-2	CASSQGAQGAKYYGYTF	TGCGCCAGCAGCCAAGGAGCGCAGGGGGCTAAGTACTATGGCTACACCTTC
.	16	TRBD2	TRBV27	TRBJ2-7	CASSWSGTSSSYEQYF	TGTGCCAGCAGCTGGTCCGGGACTAGCTCTTCCTACGAGCAGTACTTC
.	14	.	TRBV5-4	TRBJ2-2	CASSSLGASGELFF	TGTGCCAGCAGCTCTTTAGGGGCTTCCGGGGAGCTGTTTTTT
.	15	.	TRBV6-6	TRBJ1-4	CASRGDRRHREKLFF	TGTGCCAGCAGGGGTGACAGGAGACATCGGGAAAAACTGTTTTTT
.	13	.	TRBV27	TRBJ2-7	CASSLGQGGEQYF	TGTGCCAGCAGTTTAGGGCAGGGCGGCGAGCAGTACTTC
.	14	.	TRBV5-1	TRBJ2-2	CASSLEASDGELFF	TGCGCCAGCAGCTTGGAAGCATCCGACGGGGAGCTGTTTTTT
few	13	.	TRBV5-6	TRBJ1-1	CASTLRGNTEAFF	TGTGCCAGCACCCTCCGGGGGAACACTGAAGCTTTCTTT
.	14	TRBD1	TRBV5-4	TRBJ2-7	CASSIQGQGCEQYF	TGTGCCAGCAGCATTCAGGGACAGGGTTGCGAGCAGTACTTC
.	14	TRBD2	TRBV29-1	TRBJ2-7	CSVEVGGSSYEQYF	TGCAGCGTTGAAGTCGGCGGGAGCTCCTACGAGCAGTACTTC
.	14	TRBD2	TRBV5-4	TRBJ2-3	CASSVAGGPVTQYF	TGTGCCAGCAGCGTAGCGGGGGGGCCGGTTACGCAGTATTTT
.	14	.	TRBV7-9	TRBJ2-4	CASSLAGDKNIQYF	TGTGCCAGCAGCTTAGCAGGAGACAAAAACATTCAGTACTTC
few	13	.	TRBV30	TRBJ2-7	CAWSGDNSYEQYF	TGTGCCTGGAGTGGGGACAACTCCTACGAGCAGTACTTC
.	13	.	TRBV6-6	TRBJ2-2	CASSYRGTGELFF	TGTGCCAGCAGTTATCGGGGTACCGGGGAGCTGTTTTTT
.	13	.	TRBV7-9	TRBJ2-7	CASSRPGSYEQYF	TGTGCCAGCAGCCGCCCAGGCTCCTACGAGCAGTACTTC
few	16	.	TRBV9	TRBJ2-1	CASSVLRGSSYNEQFF	TGTGCCAGCAGCGTTTTAAGGGGGAGCTCCTACAATGAGCAGTTCTTC
.	14	TRBD2	TRBV28	TRBJ2-7	CASSRSGSYYEQYF	TGTGCCAGCAGTCGAAGCGGGAGCTACTACGAGCAGTACTTC
few	15	TRBD1	TRBV6-1	TRBJ2-3	CASSEWGQYTDTQYF	TGTGCCAGCAGTGAATGGGGACAGTACACAGATACGCAGTATTTT
.	15	TRBD1	TRBV11-1	TRBJ2-7	CASSLLTGTSYEQYF	TGTGCCAGCAGCTTACTGACAGGGACCTCCTACGAGCAGTACTTC
many	13	.	TRBV6-6	TRBJ1-2	CASSYSVSYGYTF	TGTGCCAGCAGTTACTCGGTCAGCTATGGCTACACCTTC
.	15	TRBD2	TRBV14	TRBJ2-5	CASSSQRGRQETQYF	TGTGCCAGCAGCTCCCAGCGGGGGAGACAAGAGACCCAGTACTTC
.	14	TRBD2	TRBV13	TRBJ2-1	CASSLSRESTEQFF	TGTGCCAGCAGCTTATCGCGGGAGAGCACTGAGCAGTTCTTC
few	16	TRBD2	TRBV5-6	TRBJ2-5	CASSLTLLAGQETQYF	TGTGCCAGCAGCCTTACCCTCCTAGCGGGGCAAGAGACCCAGTACTTC
.	15	.	TRBV6-5	TRBJ1-1	CASSPSWGVNTEAFF	TGTGCCAGCAGCCCTAGCTGGGGGGTGAACACTGAAGCTTTCTTT
few	14	.	TRBV29-1	TRBJ1-1	CSVNPAGPGTEAFF	TGCAGCGTTAACCCTGCGGGGCCCGGTACTGAAGCTTTCTTT
.	15	.	TRBV19	TRBJ2-1	CASSARAMAYNEQFF	TGTGCCAGTAGCGCGAGGGCGATGGCCTACAATGAGCAGTTCTTC
.	13	.	TRBV5-8	TRBJ1-5	CASSLEQGQPQHF	TGTGCCAGCAGCCTAGAACAGGGTCAGCCCCAGCATTTT
.	13	.	TRBV6-5	TRBJ1-6	CASSYSGDSPLHF	TGTGCCAGCAGTTACTCAGGGGATTCACCCCTCCACTTT
once	18	TRBD2	TRBV4-3	TRBJ2-2	CASSRGTSGRPYTGELFF	TGCGCCAGCAGCCGGGGGACTAGCGGGAGGCCCTACACCGGGGAGCTGTTTTTT
few	15	.	TRBV21-1	TRBJ2-7	CATRTSGRESYEQYF	TGTGCCACCCGGACTAGCGGGAGAGAGTCCTACGAGCAGTACTTC
few	15	TRBD1	TRBV10-2	TRBJ1-6	CATRMEGARNSPLHF	TGCGCCACCAGGATGGAGGGGGCTCGGAATTCACCCCTCCACTTT
few	13	TRBD1	TRBV7-6	TRBJ2-1	CASSSTGAVEQFF	TGTGCCAGCAGCTCCACAGGGGCGGTGGAGCAGTTCTTC
.	13	.	TRBV7-9	TRBJ1-1	CASSFGGGTEAFF	TGTGCCAGCAGCTTTGGGGGCGGGACTGAAGCTTTCTTT